The present T cell receptor beta chain was sequenced within a study of T cells in Graves' hyperthyroidism and ophthalmopathy. This CDR3 spans 15 amino acids. V was pared by 6 bases and J by 1 base, with 15 bases between. Germline-derived CDR1 and CDR2 are MNHEY and SMNVEV (reference sequence). Amplified regions were TCR beta CDR3 sequences from RNA transcripts. HTBI primers were employed in a first-round RT-PCR of the TCR CDR3. One entry per CDR3 protein, called by TCRdb with MiXCR from the multiplex PCR reads. The sample contains over 350,000 distinct CDR3 sequences, over 11% of which appear only once. There are many counts of this clonotype.

The receptor comes from a man over 45 with Graves' ophthalmopathy. The chain combines TRBV27 with TRBJ1-1; D perhaps matches TRBD1 (6 bases). Sequencing was carried out using blood. CDR3 region: CASRTIDRTNTEAFF. CDR3 nucleotide sequence: TGTGCCAGCAGGACAATCGACAGGACGAACACTGAAGCTTTCTTT.